Described below is a single T cell receptor (beta chain) sequence and its context. The data belong to a study of blood T cell repertoires in COVID-19. Looking at the study overall: Samples of COVID-19 (acute and convalescent) were obtained from the United States, Italy and Spain. PBMCs, B-cell-depleted T cells, or T cells provided the cDNA or gDNA that made up the material.

From germline, CDR1 is PRHDT and CDR2 FYEKMQ (reference sequence). J gave up 1 base and V 6 bases, and 5 bases lay outside the gene matches. CDR3 length equals 15 residues. Assay used: immunoSEQ multiplex PCR; TCRdb lists only in-frame clones, some missing. In the table there are fewer than 200,000 clones, approximately 80% of which are singletons. The participants were between about 18 and 90 years old and came from roughly 24 US areas. Sequencing was done on a sample of PBMCs or T cells enriched from blood (not recorded which). The V call is TRBV13, the J call TRBJ2-2; 7 nucleotides agree with TRBD2. The clonotype comes from a woman aged 45 to 65 who had recovered from COVID-19. CDR3 in DNA: TGTGCCAGCAGACTTCTAGCGGAGAACACCGGGGAGCTGTTTTTT. Translated: CASRLLAENTGELFF.